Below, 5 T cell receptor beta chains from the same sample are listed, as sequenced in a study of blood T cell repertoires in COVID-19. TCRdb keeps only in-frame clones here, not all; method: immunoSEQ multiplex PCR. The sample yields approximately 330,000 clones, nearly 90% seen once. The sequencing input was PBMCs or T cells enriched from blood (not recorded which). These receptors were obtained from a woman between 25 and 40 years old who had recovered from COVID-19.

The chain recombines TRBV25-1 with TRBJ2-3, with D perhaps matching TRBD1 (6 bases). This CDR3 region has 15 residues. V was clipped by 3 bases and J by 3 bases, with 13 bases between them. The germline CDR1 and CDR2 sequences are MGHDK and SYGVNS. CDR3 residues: CASSESRGVTDTQYF. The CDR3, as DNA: TGTGCCAGCAGTGAGTCCAGGGGAGTAACAGATACGCAGTATTTT.

The CDR3 coding sequence is TGTGCCAGCGGCGGAACCTACTATGGCTACACCTTC. Its translation: CASGGTYYGYTF. The chain joins TRBV28 to TRBJ1-2; D gene uncertain. In germline, CDR1 is MDHEN, CDR2 SYDVKM. Trimming left V 8 bases short and J 3 bases short, with 10 bases between. This CDR3 is built from 12 residues.

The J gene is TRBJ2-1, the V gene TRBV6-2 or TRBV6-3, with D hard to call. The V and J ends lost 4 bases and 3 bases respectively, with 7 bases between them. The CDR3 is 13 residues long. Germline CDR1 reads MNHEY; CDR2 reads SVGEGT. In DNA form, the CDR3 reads TGTGCCAGCAGTTGGTTTAGCTACAATGAGCAGTTCTTC. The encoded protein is CASSWFSYNEQFF.

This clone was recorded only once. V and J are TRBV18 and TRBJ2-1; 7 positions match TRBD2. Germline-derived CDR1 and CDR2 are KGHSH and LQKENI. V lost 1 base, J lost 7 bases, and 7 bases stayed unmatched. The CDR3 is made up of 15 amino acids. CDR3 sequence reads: CASSPREGIQNEQFF. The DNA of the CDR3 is TGTGCCAGCTCACCACGGGAGGGGATTCAGAATGAGCAGTTCTTC.

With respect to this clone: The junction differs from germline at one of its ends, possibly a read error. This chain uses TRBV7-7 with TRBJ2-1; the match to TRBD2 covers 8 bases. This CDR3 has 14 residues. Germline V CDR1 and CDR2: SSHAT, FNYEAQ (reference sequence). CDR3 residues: CASSFTAGADEQFF. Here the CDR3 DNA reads TGTGCTAGCAGCTTTACAGCGGGAGCGGATGAGCAGTTCTTC.